This entry features one T cell receptor beta chain sequence. This clone was seen only once. No antigen is known for it. No base qualities exist here, and no much larger clone lies one base off it. TCRbeta CDR3 regions were profiled with the immunoSEQ Assay using bias-controlled multiplex PCR amplification of genomic DNA. In the authors' own workflow: To quantify the absolute abundance of each unique TCRbeta CDR3 region, the sequences were collapsed and filtered. Differential abundance was assessed using a binomial (Fisher-equivalent) model and a beta-binomial model in which time-dependent variance fitted from healthy donors was added. Clones with fewer than 5 combined templates were removed, and differential abundance was called for clones with a Benjamini-Hochberg FDR below 0.01. The form v = (b*log(k)+a)^2 was used to model beta-binomial variance as a function of total template count across the two samples. Drawn from immuneACCESS, this table holds only the in-frame rearrangements with V and J called that TCRdb kept. Clones are partly lost; checked studies trace under half to an unresolved V gene and leave the rest unexplained. That table supplies the V and J calls and clone size; D and trimming were determined from the DNA. In this sample the table shows some 99,000 clones, about 87% of which occur a single time. The ten top clones hold 7% to 9% of the sample.

This record belongs to a study of identifying expanded T cells in peripheral blood (dated by TCRdb to the late 2010s). With respect to the entire study: Technical replicates were generated by sequencing separate aliquots of the same genomic DNA pool, with four replicates compared pairwise. General findings and caveats noted by the study authors: Across all healthy-donor time intervals, the beta-binomial model significantly lowered both the number of clones called differentially abundant and the false-positive rate. Across all healthy donors, variance in clone template counts between approximately two-week samples was found to increase significantly with total template count. Between technical replicates the binomial model flagged approximately 1.2 differentially abundant clones, whereas over about two weeks the binomial model flagged about 16.4 and over approximately 4 weeks about 19. It was expected by the authors that biological variance in healthy repertoires might increase further over much longer intervals, such as months to years.

During the collection period, no infections or other immune events were recorded for the healthy donors. To calibrate time-dependent variance in a beta-binomial model of T-cell clone differential abundance, blood repertoires from healthy donors were used as a training cohort. There were some 10 healthy donors in the training cohort, of whom 3 were female and 7 were male. On average the donors were 43 years old, and their ages spanned 29 to 64 years. Obtained from a commercial supplier, whole blood was collected from each healthy donor at three time points set two to three weeks apart. For immunosequencing, genomic DNA was extracted from whole blood that had not been sorted. The germline V gene supplies CDR1 ENHRY and CDR2 SYGVKD. The CDR3 contains 14 residues, cysteine and phenylalanine counted. The CDR3 DNA has 42 bases and is translated from base 1. Trimming accounts for 3 bases at V and 2 bases at J, while the number of junction bases matched to no gene is 2.

This clonotype was sampled from a person between 18 and 69 years old in good health. In this chain, TRBV10-3 is recombined with TRBJ2-7; 9 central nucleotides agree with TRBD1. The sequenced sample was blood. The nucleotide sequence is TGTGCCATCAGTGAAGGACAGGGGACCTACGAGCAGTACTTC. It is translated as CAISEGQGTYEQYF.